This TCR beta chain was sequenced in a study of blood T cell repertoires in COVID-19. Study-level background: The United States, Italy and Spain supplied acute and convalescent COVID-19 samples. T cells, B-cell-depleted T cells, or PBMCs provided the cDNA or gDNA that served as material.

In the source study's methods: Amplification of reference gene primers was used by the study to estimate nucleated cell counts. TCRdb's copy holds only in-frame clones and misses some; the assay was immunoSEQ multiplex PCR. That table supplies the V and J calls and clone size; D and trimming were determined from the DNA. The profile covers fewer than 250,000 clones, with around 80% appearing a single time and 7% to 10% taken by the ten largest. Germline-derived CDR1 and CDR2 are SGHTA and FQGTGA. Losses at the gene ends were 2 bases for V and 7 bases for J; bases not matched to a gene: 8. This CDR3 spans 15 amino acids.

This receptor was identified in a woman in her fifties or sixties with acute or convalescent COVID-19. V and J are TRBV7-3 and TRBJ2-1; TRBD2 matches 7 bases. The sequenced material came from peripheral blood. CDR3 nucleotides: TGTGCCAGCAGCTTATCTACGGGAGGATCGAATGAGCAGTTCTTC. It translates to CASSLSTGGSNEQFF.